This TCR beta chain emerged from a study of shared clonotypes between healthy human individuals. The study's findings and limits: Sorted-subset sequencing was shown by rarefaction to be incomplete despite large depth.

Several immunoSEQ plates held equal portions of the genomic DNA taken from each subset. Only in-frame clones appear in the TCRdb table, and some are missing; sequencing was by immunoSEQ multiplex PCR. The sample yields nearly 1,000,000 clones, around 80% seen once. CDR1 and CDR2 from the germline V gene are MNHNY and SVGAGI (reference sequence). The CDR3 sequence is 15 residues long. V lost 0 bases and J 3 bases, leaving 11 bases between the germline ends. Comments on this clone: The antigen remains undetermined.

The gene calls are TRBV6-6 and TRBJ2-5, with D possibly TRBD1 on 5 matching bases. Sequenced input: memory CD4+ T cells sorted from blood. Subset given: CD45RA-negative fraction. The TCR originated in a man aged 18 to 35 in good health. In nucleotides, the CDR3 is TGTGCCAGCAGTTACTCTGGACAACCTGAAGAGACCCAGTACTTC. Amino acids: CASSYSGQPEETQYF.